A single sample is the source of the 4 T cell receptor beta chains below, sequenced in a study of T cell responses to AZD1222 COVID-19 vaccine. Data came from immunoSEQ multiplex PCR; TCRdb stores just in-frame clones and leaves some out. Among roughly 180,000 clones, under 95% were seen once, and the ten largest hold approximately 1.2%. The sequences come from peripheral blood, collected 28 days after the second AZD1222 dose. These receptor sequences come from an adult who received the AZD1222 COVID-19 vaccine.

This clone was seen a handful of times. The chain recombines TRBV7-2 with TRBJ2-1; D is uncertain. Trimming cost V 1 base and J 7 bases, with 14 bases left between them. Germline V lookup: CDR1 SGHTA, CDR2 FQGNSA. CDR3 length equals 15 residues. Written as DNA, the CDR3 is TGTGCCAGCAGCTTAGAAGGGTATACGGGTAATGAGCAGTTCTTC. It specifies CASSLEGYTGNEQFF.

The gene calls are TRBV5-6 and TRBJ1-4; 9 nucleotides agree with TRBD1. Germline loops: CDR1 SGHDT, CDR2 YYEEEE. Losses at the gene ends were 3 bases for V and 7 bases for J; bases not matched to a gene: 4. This CDR3 region has 14 residues. This CDR3 is CASSSGQGSEKLFF. CDR3 DNA sequence: TGTGCCAGCAGCTCGGGACAGGGCAGTGAAAAACTGTTTTTT.

The chain combines TRBV5-1 with TRBJ2-1; 11 nucleotides align to TRBD1. CDR3 length: 15 amino acids. V was clipped by 4 bases and J by 8 bases; unmatched bases: 8. Germline V CDR1 and CDR2: SGHRS, YFSETQ. This chain's CDR3 is CASSPGQGALDEQFF. Here the CDR3 DNA reads TGCGCCAGCAGCCCTGGACAGGGGGCCCTCGATGAGCAGTTCTTC.

This clone was seen a single time. The chain joins TRBV29-1 to TRBJ1-2; possible D gene TRBD1, 6 bases. The V end was cut by 3 bases, the J end by 1 base, with 9 bases between. Looked up from germline, CDR1 is SQVTM and CDR2 is ANQGSEA. This CDR3 contains 13 residues. CDR3 in DNA: TGCAGCGTTGACCAGGGGCGTAACTATGGCTACACCTTC. Residues: CSVDQGRNYGYTF.